Following are 21 T cell receptor beta chains from one sample sequenced in a study of control samples from healthy donors and cancer patients. Only in-frame clones appear in the TCRdb table, and some are missing; sequencing was by immunoSEQ multiplex PCR. The table lists about 60,000 clones, 65% to 90% of them singletons. The sequenced sample consisted of blood. The receptors derive from a man aged 35-49 years in good health.

This chain uses TRBV10-3 with TRBJ2-3; 7 bases are shared with TRBD1. The CDR3 has 14 residues. Losses at the gene ends were 10 bases for V and 0 bases for J; bases not matched to a gene: 7. The germline V gene has CDR1 ENHRY and CDR2 SYGVKD. Here the CDR3 reads CATRQGRSTDTQYF. CDR3 in DNA: TGTGCCACCCGACAGGGTCGAAGCACAGATACGCAGTATTTT.

The CDR3 loop is CASNRRGGYEQYF. CDR3 in DNA: TGTGCCAGCAATCGGCGGGGGGGGTACGAGCAGTACTTC. The chain has TRBV13 and TRBJ2-7; 9 nucleotides agree with TRBD2. The CDR3 has 13 amino acids. V lost 7 bases to trimming and J lost 4 bases; unmatched junction nucleotides: 5. Germline assignment: CDR1 PRHDT and CDR2 FYEKMQ (reference sequence). Supplemented by reference TRBV13 and TRBJ2-7, the full variable domain reads AAGVIQSPRHLIKEKRETATLKCYPIPRHDTVYWYQQGPGQDPQFLISFYEKMQSDKGSIPDRFSAQQFSDYHSELNMSSLELGDSALYFCASNRRGGYEQYFGPGTRLTVT.

The chain carries TRBV5-1 and TRBJ1-5; 7 nucleotides align to TRBD1. V gave up 5 bases and J gave up 3 bases; unmatched junction bases: 8. Germline lookup yields CDR1 SGHRS and CDR2 YFSETQ. The CDR3 length is 15 residues. In nucleotides, the CDR3 is TGCGCCAGCAGGACCGGGACAGCTAACAATCAGCCCCAGCATTTT. Translation gives CASRTGTANNQPQHF.

V and J are TRBV12-5 and TRBJ1-1, with D maybe TRBD1 (6 bases). This CDR3 comprises 15 residues. Germline V CDR1 and CDR2: LGHNT, FRNRAP. The V end lost 6 bases, the J end lost 4 bases, and 18 bases lay between the germline ends. DNA for the CDR3: TGTGCTAGTGGAAATAGAGGGGGGGTGATCACTGAAGCTTTCTTT. This codes for CASGNRGGVITEAFF.

This clone is medium-sized (0.01 to 0.1%) within its sample. This rearrangement joins TRBV5-6 to TRBJ1-5; TRBD1 agrees at 7 bases. This CDR3 has 13 residues. CDR1 is SGHDT and CDR2 is YYEEEE in the germline V gene. Trimming cost V 1 base and J 5 bases; bases outside gene matches: 0. The CDR3 bases are TGTGCCAGCAGCTTGACAGGGGATCAGCCCCAGCATTTT. Protein: CASSLTGDQPQHF.

This chain uses TRBV28 with TRBJ1-4; TRBD1 might be the D (5 bases). CDR3 length: 15 amino acids. CDR1 is MDHEN, CDR2 SYDVKM, per germline. The V gene lost 3 bases and the J gene lost 2 bases, with 10 bases spanning the gap. The CDR3 bases are TGTGCCAGCAGTTTCGGAGGGGTTACTAATGAAAAACTGTTTTTT. Translated: CASSFGGVTNEKLFF.

This clone occurred once. The chain is built from TRBV6-6 and TRBJ1-1; D unresolved. The CDR3 extends over 17 amino acids. Germline V gene lookup returns CDR1 MNHNY and CDR2 SVGAGI (reference sequence). The V end was cut by 6 bases, the J end by 0 bases, with 20 bases between. The CDR3 is CASSRSRSPPLNTEAFF. The CDR3 DNA is TGTGCCAGCAGCCGATCCCGCTCCCCGCCGTTGAACACTGAAGCTTTCTTT.

This rearrangement joins TRBV9 to TRBJ1-4, with D unclear. Trimming took off 0 bases at V and 5 bases at J, with 14 bases between the two ends. This CDR3 comprises 16 residues. Germline V gene data show CDR1 as SGDLS and CDR2 as YYNGEE. The CDR3: CASSVGGSGSNEKLFF. The CDR3 nucleotides read TGTGCCAGCAGCGTAGGGGGAAGTGGGTCGAATGAAAAACTGTTTTTT.

The chain joins TRBV19 to TRBJ2-5; perhaps TRBD2 as D (6 bases). In germline, CDR1 is LNHDA, CDR2 SQIVND (reference sequence). The CDR3 runs to 12 residues. Trimming stripped 9 bases from V and 5 bases from J, with 13 bases between. CDR3 residues: CASQSGEETQYF. CDR3 DNA sequence: TGTGCCAGCCAGTCGGGAGAGGAGACCCAGTACTTC.

The chain employs TRBV7-9 and TRBJ1-2; TRBD1 matches 9 bases. V trimming: 3 bases; J trimming: 1 base; junction bases outside the gene matches: 3. Germline V gene lookup returns CDR1 SEHNR and CDR2 FQNEAQ (reference sequence). The CDR3 loop spans 15 amino acids. Here the CDR3 DNA reads TGTGCCAGCAGCTTTGGGGACAGGGTTAACTATGGCTACACCTTC. The encoded protein is CASSFGDRVNYGYTF.

The chain employs TRBV5-6 and TRBJ2-7; either TRBD1 or TRBD2 may fit D (5 bases each). The V gene lost 6 bases and the J gene lost 2 bases, with 12 bases spanning the gap. The CDR3 spans 13 residues. Germline CDR1 reads SGHDT; CDR2 reads YYEEEE. CDR3: CASTRDRTYEQYF. CDR3 DNA sequence: TGTGCCAGCACCAGGGACCGAACCTACGAGCAGTACTTC. The whole variable domain, remainder taken from reference TRBV5-6 and TRBJ2-7, is DAGVTQSPTHLIKTRGQQVTLRCSPKSGHDTVSWYQQALGQGPQFIFQYYEEEERQRGNFPDRFSGHQFPNYSSELNVNALLLGDSALYLCASTRDRTYEQYFGPGTRLTVT.

The V and J genes are TRBV19 and TRBJ1-5, with 7 bases fitting TRBD1. V lost 4 bases and J lost 11; bases outside the gene matches: 14. This CDR3 is built from 15 residues. Germline values: CDR1 LNHDA, CDR2 SQIVND (reference sequence). The CDR3 loop is CASSTGTDPWMTQHF. CDR3 in DNA: TGTGCCAGTAGTACCGGGACAGACCCTTGGATGACCCAGCATTTT.

This chain joins TRBV19 and TRBJ1-2; D unclear. The CDR3 is 16 residues long. From germline, CDR1 is LNHDA and CDR2 SQIVND (reference sequence). V lost 9 bases, J lost 0 bases, and 20 bases lay in between. The CDR3 DNA follows: TGTGCCAGGCCTATCTCTGTCGGCGGACCTAACTATGGCTACACCTTC. Protein product: CARPISVGGPNYGYTF. Full variable domain (missing parts from reference TRBV19 and TRBJ1-2): DGGITQSPKYLFRKEGQNVTLSCEQNLNHDAMYWYRQDPGQGLRLIYYSQIVNDFQKGDIAEGYSVSREKKESFPLTVTSAQKNPTAFYLCARPISVGGPNYGYTFGSGTRLTVV.

The chain employs TRBV5-1 and TRBJ1-1, with TRBD1 matching 7 bases. V shed 0 bases, J shed 5 bases, and the junction held 4 bases outside the gene matches. Germline V gene data show CDR1 as SGHRS and CDR2 as YFSETQ. The CDR3 contains 14 residues. DNA of the CDR3: TGCGCCAGCAGCTTGGAACAGGGGCGTACTGAAGCTTTCTTT. Its protein is CASSLEQGRTEAFF.

J is TRBJ2-2 and V is TRBV19, with D hard to call. CDR3 size: 13 residues. Germline V gene sequence: CDR1 LNHDA, CDR2 SQIVND (reference sequence). The ends were cut back, 3 bases at V and 7 bases at J, with 9 bases in the middle. The CDR3 protein is CASSISVNGELFF. Written as DNA, the CDR3 is TGTGCCAGTAGTATCTCGGTAAACGGGGAGCTGTTTTTT.

The rearrangement joins TRBV5-8 to TRBJ2-7; TRBD1 matches at 8 bases. The V gene's germline CDR1 is SGHTS and CDR2 YDEGEE. The CDR3 length is 15 residues. The V and J ends lost 4 bases and 3 bases, in that order; junction bases with no gene match: 9. The chain's CDR3 is CASSGQGGTYYEQYF. The CDR3 DNA follows: TGTGCCAGCAGCGGACAGGGTGGAACCTACTACGAGCAGTACTTC. Drawing the rest from reference TRBV5-8 and TRBJ2-7, the complete variable domain is EAGVTQSPTHLIKTRGQQATLRCSPISGHTSVYWYQQALGLGLQFLLWYDEGEERNRGNFPPRFSGRQFPNYSSELNVNALELEDSALYLCASSGQGGTYYEQYFGPGTRLTVT.

In this sample, this clone turned up once. The genes are TRBV6-5 and TRBJ2-1; perhaps TRBD2 as D (6 bases). The CDR3 contains 16 residues. Trimming cost V 0 bases and J 3 bases, with 12 bases left between them. Germline assignment: CDR1 MNHEY and CDR2 SVGAGI. The CDR3 is CASSYSGGTGYNEQFF. CDR3 coding DNA: TGTGCCAGCAGTTACTCGGGCGGGACCGGCTACAATGAGCAGTTCTTC.

CDR3 in DNA: TGTGCCAGCAGTCCCGATTGGTATGAGCAGTTCTTC. This encodes CASSPDWYEQFF. The chain links TRBV27 to TRBJ2-1; D ambiguous. V was trimmed by 5 bases and J by 8 bases, leaving 10 bases between them. This CDR3 spans 12 amino acids. Germline-derived CDR1 and CDR2 are MNHEY and SMNVEV (reference sequence).

This sequence joins TRBV5-6 and TRBJ2-5; D possibly matches TRBD1 or TRBD2 (6 bases each). Trimming left V 1 base short and J 5 bases short, with 9 bases between. The CDR3 has 13 residues. CDR1 is SGHDT and CDR2 is YYEEEE in the germline V gene. As DNA, the CDR3 is TGTGCCAGCAGCTTGCGGGGGCGGGAGACCCAGTACTTC. Translated: CASSLRGRETQYF. The full variable domain, in which reference TRBV5-6 and TRBJ2-5 provide the parts outside the CDR3, is DAGVTQSPTHLIKTRGQQVTLRCSPKSGHDTVSWYQQALGQGPQFIFQYYEEEERQRGNFPDRFSGHQFPNYSSELNVNALLLGDSALYLCASSLRGRETQYFGPGTRLLVL.

This clone showed up just a few times. The V call is TRBV25-1, the J call TRBJ1-1; D is unresolved. Germline V CDR1 and CDR2: MGHDK, SYGVNS. V lost 6 bases, J lost 1 base, and 9 bases lay in between. The CDR3 is 13 amino acids. The CDR3 coding sequence is TGTGCCAGCAGATTCTCAACGAACACTGAAGCTTTCTTT. Protein product: CASRFSTNTEAFF.

This clone turned up a few times. The chain carries TRBV30 and TRBJ2-7, with TRBD2 matching 8 bases. CDR1 and CDR2 (germline): GTSNPN, SVGIG (reference sequence). Trimming took 3 bases from V and 4 from J; bases not matched to a gene: 8. The CDR3 runs to 14 residues. Here the CDR3 DNA reads TGTGCCTGGAGCCCGGGACTAGGGACTTACGAGCAGTACTTC. Amino acids: CAWSPGLGTYEQYF.